The clone carrying this TCR beta chain was counted at least ten times. This CDR3 has 15 amino acids. Germline values: CDR1 SNHLY, CDR2 FYNNEI. With V trimmed by 7 bases and J by 1 base, 7 bases remained unmatched. This sample stems from a study of T cells in Graves' hyperthyroidism and ophthalmopathy. Those patients with uncontrolled infection, other autoimmune disease, pregnancy or lactation were excluded. The authors obtained PBMCs from roughly 10 ml of fresh peripheral blood. Researchers took RNA transcripts and amplified the TCR beta CDR3 regions from them. Carried out on the TCR CDR3, a first-round RT-PCR used the HTBI primer set. TCRdb used MiXCR to reprocess the multiplex PCR reads, holding one entry per CDR3 protein. The sample consists of about 360,000 distinct CDR3 sequences, under 15% of them appearing once.

This rearrangement joins TRBV2 to TRBJ2-3; 8 bases agree with TRBD2. The sequence came from a woman aged 18-35 years with Graves' hyperthyroidism. Sequenced material: blood. CDR3 sequence: CASIPSGYGTDTQYF. The CDR3 bases are TGTGCCAGCATCCCTAGCGGGTATGGCACAGATACGCAGTATTTT.